Given below is one T cell receptor (beta chain) in context. This clone was detected only a few times. There is no known antigen for this receptor. No much larger clone is present one base from it, and per-base qualities are unavailable. Other DNA sequences in the sample encode the same CDR3. Library preparation used the immunoSEQ multiplex PCR assay. The multiplex PCR relied on a mix of 60 forward primers for TCR Vbeta segments and 13 reverse primers for TCR Jbeta segments. Amplification of the CDR3 region of rearranged TCR beta genes was performed with a multiplex PCR assay on genomic DNA. The amplified TCR beta libraries were sequenced on the Illumina HiSeq System as 87-base-pair reads. The study's own analysis went as follows. A later analysis tallied tens of millions of unique TCR beta chains across the 700 or so repertoires, and approximately 12 million of those chains were shared by two or more donors. A nearest-neighbor algorithm error-corrected the raw reads and collapsed the reads into unique sequences, merging closely related sequences to remove PCR and sequencing errors. CDR3 sequences were aligned to IMGT reference sequences to assign V, D and J gene segments. For a sequence to be retained, a match of at least six nucleotides was required to both a V gene segment and a J gene segment. Rearrangements were called productive when the CDR3 lacked stop codons and stayed in frame with V and J; all others were non-productive. CDR3 was defined according to IMGT convention as the region running from the second conserved V-encoded cysteine to the conserved J-encoded phenylalanine. The earlier analysis of 500 to 600 of the donors excluded sequences that lacked an unambiguous match to a single V gene segment. In an earlier analysis of a few hundred of the donors, V segments were called functional above 56.7% productive rearrangements and were called segregating when the between-donor standard deviation exceeded 5%. A statistical classification framework was built to diagnose cytomegalovirus status from the catalog of TCR beta chain sequences. A later analysis assigned V and J genes by comparing TCR nucleotide sequences with IMGT/GENE-DB human TR gene sequences. The TCRdist pipeline was used in a later analysis to assign CDR3 sequences and most-parsimonious VDJ recombination scenarios. In a later analysis, every TCR beta chain was defined by the combination of its CDR3 amino acid sequence and its V-gene family, and reads without a unique V-gene family were dropped. To address suspected cross-contamination and a sequencing artifact, a later analysis removed some 620 highly shared, low-generation-probability nucleotide sequences. For each public chain, a later analysis derived a clonal expansion index from normalized ranks of inferred template counts within each repertoire. In a later analysis, generation probabilities were computed with a VDJ recombination model fitted to out-of-frame rearrangements, and the resulting probabilities were checked against IGoR. A later analysis scored TCR-TCR, TCR-HLA and TCR-CMV co-occurrence with hypergeometric tests, applying a repertoire-size bias correction to TCR pairs. In a later analysis, false discovery rates were estimated by permuting HLA or CMV assignments 20 times. A later analysis grouped co-occurring TCRs with DBSCAN, adding TCRdist sequence similarity when clustering within HLA-allele-positive subsets. Repertoires with fewer than 30,000 or more than 120,000 public chains were left out of co-occurrence clustering, as were five repertoires with anomalous nucleotide sharing. The immuneACCESS repertoire file appears here via TCRdb, limited to in-frame rearrangements. These files lack a portion of the clones; in checked studies, under half of the deficit traces to unresolved V genes, and the cause of the others is not known. V and J calls and clone size are those listed in that table; D and trimming were worked out from the DNA. The sample profile shows over 100,000 clones; 65% to 75% of them were found once. The ten largest clonotypes hold around 5% of the sample.

This record comes from a study of cytomegalovirus exposure and HLA in healthy donors (dated by TCRdb to the late 2010s). Study-level background: In an earlier analysis of approximately 640 of the donors, around 290 Gb of sequence data and just under 120 million unique TCR beta sequences from roughly 190 million T cells were reported. Because of strong linkage in the cohort, 4 to 6 DR-DQ haplotypes were treated as single units for association and clustering. The number of donors typed differed by locus, with 629-630 for A, B, C, DRB1 and DQB1, 522 for DQA1, over 600 for DPA1, and some 470 for DPB1. To study patterns of TCR occurrence, a later analysis re-analyzed previously published TCR beta repertoires from 550 to 800 donors and added high-resolution HLA genotyping. The later analysis used no new phenotypic data to find candidate immune exposures, relying instead on TCR beta sequences and their occurrence across donors. The study was designed to test whether signatures of past pathogen exposure could be identified by cataloging public T cell receptors. The T cell repertoires of 700 or so subjects were profiled by immunosequencing and related to cytomegalovirus serostatus. A separate validation cohort of some 130 different subjects was used in addition to the approximately 700-subject first cohort. HLA typing covered class I and class II loci at four-digit resolution. Among 300 to 500 genotyped donors of the cohort, an average of around 250,000 unique TCR beta nucleotide sequences was sequenced per donor, of which approximately 19% were non-productive. The genetic ancestry cluster associated with self-reported Caucasian donors included about four fifths of the 398 genotyped donors. Every discovery cohort repertoire had been produced on one sequencing platform. Genome-wide SNP genotypes for about 55% of the 666 donors were used in a later genetic analysis, which treated that subset as a discovery cohort. An early release covering just under 650 HLA-typed donors comprised approximately 290 gigabases of sequencing data and roughly 86 million unique TCR sequences. Alongside the repertoire data, information on donor age, sex, ethnicity and CMV serostatus was compiled. High-throughput TCR immunosequencing, statistical association of individual TCRs with disease status, and machine learning were combined to predict cytomegalovirus infection status. An earlier analysis of some 600 of the donors applied high-throughput TCR beta sequencing to assess whether each TCR beta V gene segment acted as functional or pseudogenic.

V gives up 3 bases and J gives up 4 bases, and the segment between their germline ends measures 9 bases. CDR1 and CDR2 (MNHEY, SMNVEV) derive from the germline V gene (reference sequence). The CDR3 runs 13 amino acids, cysteine and phenylalanine included. Only CDR3 DNA is held: 39 bases, read in frame from base 1. Study-wide conclusions, independent of this receptor: The only immune exposure information available for the cohort was CMV serostatus. A group of highly shared sequence variants was considered likely to be a technical artifact of the sequencing pipeline. Because HLA typing was missing for some donors at each locus, association tests included only the typed subset. While some public TCRs were present in many individuals, most TCR sequences turned up only very rarely across donors. Several of the top co-occurrence clusters appeared to be linked to parvovirus B19, influenza, CMV and Epstein-Barr virus, according to a later analysis. The presence/absence analyses assumed that sequencing depth was roughly uniform across donors, and that assumption may not be true. It was suggested by the authors that the approach could potentially be generalized to other disease states and immunological phenotypes. In both the original and validation cohorts, the classifier was reported to diagnose cytomegalovirus status with high specificity and sensitivity. A later analysis found that TCR association rates varied across HLA loci, with DRB1 alleles showing the most associated TCRs and HLA-C alleles the fewest. Correlated functional status among segregating V segments might reflect linkage disequilibrium, but an unknown experimental factor could not be ruled out. A further reported finding was that TCR beta sequences accurately predicted the HLA-A and HLA-B alleles for most subjects in the first cohort. V-gene and J-gene trimming of TCR beta chains was associated with a missense DCLRE1C variant in a later genetic analysis, and the association was replicated in an independent cohort. In a later genetic analysis, fewer N-insertions in productive TCRs were reported among donors in an Asian-associated ancestry cluster than the 666-donor mean. The cohort was sequenced for TCR beta chains only, and without alpha or paired-chain data the features that could be detected were limited. In a later analysis, HLA-associated TCR beta chains were found to be more clonally expanded and to have lower generation probabilities than equally common non-associated chains. In vitro tests confirmed that a few of the cytomegalovirus-associated TCR beta chains recognize cytomegalovirus antigens. In a later analysis, 15,000 to 20,000 TCR beta sequences were associated with specific HLA alleles at a false discovery rate of 0.05. The study listed 164 TCR beta chains as associated with cytomegalovirus. An earlier analysis of several hundred of the donors showed that most TCR beta V segments appeared in productive rearrangements either about 87% or about 30% of the time, which broadly matched IMGT annotations. Some IMGT-functional V segments, including TRBV6-2 and TRBV6-3, could not be told apart with the 87-base-pair reads, so those segments were excluded. Because counts were too low, more than 15 rarely observed V segments, including chromosome 9 orphons, were left out of the earlier analysis of approximately 500 of the donors. When HLA alleles, especially DR and DQ, strongly co-occurred, TCR associations were difficult to assign to individual alleles. Most CMV-associated TCR beta chains appeared to be HLA-restricted in a later analysis, and the HLA associations seemed to be driven largely by CMV exposure.

In total, fewer than 750 healthy bone marrow donors made up the cohort. At the time of sampling, every cohort member was nominally healthy, though immune exposures that went unrecorded were likely present. The donor was CMV seropositive and belonged to the group of 250 to 300 seropositive cohort members. A peripheral blood sample was collected from each donor, and TCR beta sequencing was performed on peripheral blood mononuclear cells. The Qiagen DNeasy Blood Extraction Kit was used to extract genomic DNA from the blood cell samples. The chain was built from TRBV27 and TRBJ1-1; the best D guess is TRBD1, with 5 bases matching. This TCR came from a man aged 25-45 years in good health and CMV-seropositive. The material sequenced was PBMCs. The nucleotide sequence reads TGTGCCAGCAGTTTGTATAGGGGCACTGAAGCTTTCTTT. The encoded protein is CASSLYRGTEAFF.